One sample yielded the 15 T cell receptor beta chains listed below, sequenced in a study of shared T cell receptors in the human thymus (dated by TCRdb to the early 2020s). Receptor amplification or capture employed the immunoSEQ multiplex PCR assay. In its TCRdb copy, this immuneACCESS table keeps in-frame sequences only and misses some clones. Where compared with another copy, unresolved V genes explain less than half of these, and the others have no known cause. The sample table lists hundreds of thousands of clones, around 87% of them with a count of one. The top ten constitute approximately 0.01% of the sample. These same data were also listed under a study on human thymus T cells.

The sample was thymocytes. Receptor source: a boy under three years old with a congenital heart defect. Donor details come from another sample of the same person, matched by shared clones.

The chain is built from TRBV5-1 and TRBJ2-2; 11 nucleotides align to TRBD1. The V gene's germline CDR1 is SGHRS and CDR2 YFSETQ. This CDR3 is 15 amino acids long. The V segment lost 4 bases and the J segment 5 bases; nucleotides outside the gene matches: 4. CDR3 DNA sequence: TGCGCCAGCAGCGCGGGGACAGGGGGTACCGGGGAGCTGTTTTTT. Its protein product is CASSAGTGGTGELFF.

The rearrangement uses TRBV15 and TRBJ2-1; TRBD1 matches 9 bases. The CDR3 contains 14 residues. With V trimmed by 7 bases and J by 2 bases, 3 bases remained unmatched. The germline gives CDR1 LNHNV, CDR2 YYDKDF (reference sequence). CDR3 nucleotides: TGTGCCACCAAAGGGACAGGGACCTACAATGAGCAGTTCTTC. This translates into CATKGTGTYNEQFF.

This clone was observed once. The CDR3 here is CASSPGLAGSEQYF. CDR3 coding DNA: TGCGCCAGCAGCCCAGGACTAGCGGGGAGCGAGCAGTACTTC. V usage is TRBV4-1 and J usage is TRBJ2-7; 12 nucleotides match TRBD2. The CDR3 extends over 14 amino acids. The trim removed 4 bases at V and 6 bases at J, leaving 4 bases unmatched. CDR1 and CDR2 from the germline V gene are MGHRA and YSYEKL.

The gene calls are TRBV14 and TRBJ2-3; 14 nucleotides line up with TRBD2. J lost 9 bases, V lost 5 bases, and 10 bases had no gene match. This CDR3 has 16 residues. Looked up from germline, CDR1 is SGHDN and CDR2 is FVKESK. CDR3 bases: TGTGCCAGCAGCTTCCGACTAGCGGGAGGGCCACCCACGCAGTATTTT. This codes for CASSFRLAGGPPTQYF.

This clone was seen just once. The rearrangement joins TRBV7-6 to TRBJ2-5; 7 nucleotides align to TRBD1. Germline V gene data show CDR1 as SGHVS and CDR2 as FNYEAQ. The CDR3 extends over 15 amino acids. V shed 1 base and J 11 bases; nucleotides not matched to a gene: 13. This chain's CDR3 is CASSLGGQIREGQYF. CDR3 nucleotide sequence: TGTGCCAGCAGCTTAGGGGGACAGATCCGAGAAGGGCAGTACTTC. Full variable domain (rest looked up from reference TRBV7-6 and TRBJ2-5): GAGVSQSPRYKVTKRGQDVALRCDPISGHVSLYWYRQALGQGPEFLTYFNYEAQQDKSGLPNDRFSAERPEGSISTLTIQRTEQRDSAMYRCASSLGGQIREGQYFGPGTRLLVL.

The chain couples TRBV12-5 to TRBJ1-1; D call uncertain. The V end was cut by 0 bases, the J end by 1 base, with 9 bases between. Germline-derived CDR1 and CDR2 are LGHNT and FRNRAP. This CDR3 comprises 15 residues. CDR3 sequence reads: CASGLVGHQNTEAFF. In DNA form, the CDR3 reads TGTGCTAGTGGTTTGGTCGGTCATCAGAACACTGAAGCTTTCTTT.

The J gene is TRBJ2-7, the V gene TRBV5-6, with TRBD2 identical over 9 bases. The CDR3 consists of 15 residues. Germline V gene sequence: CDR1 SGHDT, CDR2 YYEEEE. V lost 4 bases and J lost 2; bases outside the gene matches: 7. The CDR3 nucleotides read TGTGCCAGCAGCCCGCCGGCGGGAGGGACCTACGAGCAGTACTTC. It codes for CASSPPAGGTYEQYF.

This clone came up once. The CDR3 sequence is CASSVPKQGVNYGYTF. For the CDR3, the DNA is TGTGCCAGCAGTGTCCCGAAACAGGGGGTAAACTATGGCTACACCTTC. The chain links TRBV28 to TRBJ1-2; 8 nucleotides line up with TRBD1. CDR1 and CDR2 (germline): MDHEN, SYDVKM. The CDR3 runs 16 residues. Trimming took 5 bases from V and 2 from J; bases not matched to a gene: 10.

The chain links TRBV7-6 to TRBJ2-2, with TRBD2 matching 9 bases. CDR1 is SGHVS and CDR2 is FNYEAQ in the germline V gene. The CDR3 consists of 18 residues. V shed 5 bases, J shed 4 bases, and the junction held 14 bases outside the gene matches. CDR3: CASSPRPRAGGGTGELFF. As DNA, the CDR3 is TGTGCCAGCAGCCCCCGGCCTAGGGCGGGAGGGGGCACCGGGGAGCTGTTTTTT. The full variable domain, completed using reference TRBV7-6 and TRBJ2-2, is GAGVSQSPRYKVTKRGQDVALRCDPISGHVSLYWYRQALGQGPEFLTYFNYEAQQDKSGLPNDRFSAERPEGSISTLTIQRTEQRDSAMYRCASSPRPRAGGGTGELFFGEGSRLTVL.

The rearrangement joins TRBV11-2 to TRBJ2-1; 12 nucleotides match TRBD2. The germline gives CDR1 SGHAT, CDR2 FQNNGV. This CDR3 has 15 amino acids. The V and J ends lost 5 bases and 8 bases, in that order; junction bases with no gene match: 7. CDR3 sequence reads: CASSLRTSGNDEQFF. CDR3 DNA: TGTGCCAGCAGCCTCCGGACTAGCGGGAACGATGAGCAGTTCTTC.

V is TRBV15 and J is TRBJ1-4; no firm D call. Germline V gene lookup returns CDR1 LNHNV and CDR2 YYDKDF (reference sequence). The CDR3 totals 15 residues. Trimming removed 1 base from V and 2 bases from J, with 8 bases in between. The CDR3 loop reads CATSRVRVTNEKLFF. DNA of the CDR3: TGTGCCACCAGCAGAGTGCGAGTGACTAATGAAAAACTGTTTTTT.

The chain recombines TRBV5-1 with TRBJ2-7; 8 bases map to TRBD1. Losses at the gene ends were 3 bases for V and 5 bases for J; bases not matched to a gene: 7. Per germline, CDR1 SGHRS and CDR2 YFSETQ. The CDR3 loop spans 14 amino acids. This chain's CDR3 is CASSSRTGSNEQYF. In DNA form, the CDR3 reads TGCGCCAGCAGCTCAAGGACAGGGAGCAACGAGCAGTACTTC.

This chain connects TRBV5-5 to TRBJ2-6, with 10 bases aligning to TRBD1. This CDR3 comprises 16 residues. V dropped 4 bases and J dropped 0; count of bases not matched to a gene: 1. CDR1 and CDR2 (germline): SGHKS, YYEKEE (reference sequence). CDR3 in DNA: TGTGCCAGCAGCGGGGACAGGGGCTCTGGGGCCAACGTCCTGACTTTC. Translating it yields CASSGDRGSGANVLTF.

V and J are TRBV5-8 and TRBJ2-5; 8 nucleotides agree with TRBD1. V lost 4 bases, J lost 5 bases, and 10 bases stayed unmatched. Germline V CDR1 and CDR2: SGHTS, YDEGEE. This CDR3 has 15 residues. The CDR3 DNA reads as TGTGCCAGCAGCCGGACAGGGTCTTGGGGGGAGACCCAGTACTTC. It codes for CASSRTGSWGETQYF.

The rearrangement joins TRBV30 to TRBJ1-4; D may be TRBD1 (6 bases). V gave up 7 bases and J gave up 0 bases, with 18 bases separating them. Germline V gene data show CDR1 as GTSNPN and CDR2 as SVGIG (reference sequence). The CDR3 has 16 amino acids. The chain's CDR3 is CAYGNRDTATNEKLFF. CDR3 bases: TGTGCCTATGGGAACAGGGACACTGCAACTAATGAAAAACTGTTTTTT.